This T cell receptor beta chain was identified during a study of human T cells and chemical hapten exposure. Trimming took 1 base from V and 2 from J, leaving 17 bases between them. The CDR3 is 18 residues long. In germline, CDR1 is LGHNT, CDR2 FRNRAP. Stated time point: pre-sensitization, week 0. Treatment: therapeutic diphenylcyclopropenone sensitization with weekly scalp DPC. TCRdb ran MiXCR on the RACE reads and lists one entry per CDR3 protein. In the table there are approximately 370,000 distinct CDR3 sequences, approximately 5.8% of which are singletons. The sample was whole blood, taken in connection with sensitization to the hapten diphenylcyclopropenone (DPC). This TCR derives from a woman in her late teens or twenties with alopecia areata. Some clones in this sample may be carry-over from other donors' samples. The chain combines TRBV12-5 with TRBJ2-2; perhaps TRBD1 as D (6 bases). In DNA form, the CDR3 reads TGTGCTAGTGGTTTGGGATACCTGGGACAAACAAACACCGGGGAGCTGTTTTTT. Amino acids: CASGLGYLGQTNTGELFF.